This T cell receptor beta chain was retrieved from a study of cytomegalovirus exposure and HLA in healthy donors. The germline CDR1 and CDR2 sequences are MNHEY and SVGAGI. The CDR3 is 16 amino acids. A multiplex PCR was run with 60 Vbeta primers and 13 Jbeta primers. Repertoires were generated with immunoSEQ multiplex PCR, while TCRdb's copy carries only in-frame clones and drops some. This sample's clone table lists 65,000 to 95,000 clones. A remark on this clone: At one boundary the junction diverges from the germline segment, which might be a read error.

This TCR was sampled from a man aged 25-45 years in good health and CMV-seronegative. Source material: PBMCs. This chain links TRBV6-5 with TRBJ1-2; TRBD1 matches at 7 bases. The CDR3 sequence: CASSYSSTGVLRGYNF. In DNA form, the CDR3 reads TGTGCCAGCAGTTACTCAAGTACAGGGGTCCTCCGGGGCTACAACTTC.